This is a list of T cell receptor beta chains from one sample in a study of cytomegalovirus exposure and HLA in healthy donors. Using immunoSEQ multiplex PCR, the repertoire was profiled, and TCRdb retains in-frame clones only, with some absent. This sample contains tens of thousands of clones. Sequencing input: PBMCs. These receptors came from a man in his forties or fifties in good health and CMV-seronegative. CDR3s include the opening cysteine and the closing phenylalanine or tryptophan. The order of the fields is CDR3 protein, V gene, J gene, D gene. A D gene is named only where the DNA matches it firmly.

CDR3 protein: CATRAQGKGGTEAFF
V gene: TRBV19
J gene: TRBJ1-1
D gene: .

CDR3 protein: CASSTGLAVMGTDTQYF
V gene: TRBV19
J gene: TRBJ2-3
D gene: TRBD2

CDR3 protein: CASSERATSGGPTYEQYF
V gene: TRBV6-1
J gene: TRBJ2-7
D gene: TRBD2

CDR3 protein: CASSSRGYDSPLHF
V gene: TRBV9
J gene: TRBJ1-6
D gene: .

CDR3 protein: CAWSGGKFTPSPLHF
V gene: TRBV30
J gene: TRBJ1-6
D gene: .

CDR3 protein: CASSQVQAGGNFNEQFF
V gene: TRBV4-2
J gene: TRBJ2-1
D gene: TRBD1

CDR3 protein: CASLGGAVTEAFF
V gene: TRBV30
J gene: TRBJ1-1
D gene: .

CDR3 protein: CAWSGGYEQYF
V gene: TRBV30
J gene: TRBJ2-7
D gene: .

CDR3 protein: CASSVGVGQGYFGTDTQYF
V gene: TRBV9
J gene: TRBJ2-3
D gene: TRBD1

CDR3 protein: CASSPGTSGETQYF
V gene: TRBV7-7
J gene: TRBJ2-5
D gene: TRBD2

CDR3 protein: CASGTDRGLNYGYTF
V gene: TRBV12-5
J gene: TRBJ1-2
D gene: TRBD1

CDR3 protein: CASSPGWEYSYEQYF
V gene: TRBV18
J gene: TRBJ2-7
D gene: .

CDR3 protein: CASSLDREPDTQYF
V gene: TRBV7-3
J gene: TRBJ2-3
D gene: TRBD1

CDR3 protein: CAISVWAGGTDTQYF
V gene: TRBV10-3
J gene: TRBJ2-3
D gene: TRBD2

CDR3 protein: CAFGTTGLRQPQHF
V gene: TRBV6-1
J gene: TRBJ1-5
D gene: .

CDR3 protein: CASSGKAGGAGTGELFF
V gene: TRBV5-4
J gene: TRBJ2-2
D gene: TRBD1

CDR3 protein: CATRDRGREVNGELFF
V gene: TRBV10-3
J gene: TRBJ2-2
D gene: TRBD1

CDR3 protein: CASSTWISGGTDNERQSNYGYTF
V gene: TRBV19
J gene: TRBJ1-2
D gene: .

CDR3 protein: CASSLAARTNYGYTF
V gene: TRBV5-4
J gene: TRBJ1-2
D gene: .

CDR3 protein: CASSGVGGGQGNQPQHF
V gene: TRBV5-6
J gene: TRBJ1-5
D gene: .

CDR3 protein: CASRSRERGFSEKLFF
V gene: TRBV12-2
J gene: TRBJ1-4
D gene: .

CDR3 protein: CASSEGAGIYEQYF
V gene: TRBV6-1
J gene: TRBJ2-7
D gene: .

CDR3 protein: CASRDRLGQPQHF
V gene: TRBV2
J gene: TRBJ1-5
D gene: TRBD1

CDR3 protein: CAWSVLGGSAGELFF
V gene: TRBV30
J gene: TRBJ2-2
D gene: TRBD2

CDR3 protein: CASSASGTDYGYTF
V gene: TRBV28
J gene: TRBJ1-2
D gene: TRBD1

CDR3 protein: CASSSSGTGGWDYGYTF
V gene: TRBV28
J gene: TRBJ1-2
D gene: TRBD1

CDR3 protein: CASTIRGQETQYF
V gene: TRBV6-5
J gene: TRBJ2-5
D gene: TRBD1

CDR3 protein: CASKIMGGPRAQFF
V gene: TRBV28
J gene: TRBJ2-1
D gene: TRBD2

CDR3 protein: CASSLNGGARTDTQYF
V gene: TRBV7-3
J gene: TRBJ2-3
D gene: .

CDR3 protein: CASSLLGTGGYEQYF
V gene: TRBV27
J gene: TRBJ2-7
D gene: TRBD1

CDR3 protein: CAIRSNDEQYF
V gene: TRBV10-3
J gene: TRBJ2-7
D gene: .

CDR3 protein: CAWSVRQFTGELFF
V gene: TRBV30
J gene: TRBJ2-2
D gene: .

CDR3 protein: CASSPPGAAINEQYF
V gene: TRBV5-5
J gene: TRBJ2-7
D gene: .

CDR3 protein: CASSSTGYGYTF
V gene: TRBV7-9
J gene: TRBJ1-2
D gene: .

CDR3 protein: CASSLVLTSRGTGELFF
V gene: TRBV5-5
J gene: TRBJ2-2
D gene: .

CDR3 protein: CSVVGGGADTQYF
V gene: TRBV29-1
J gene: TRBJ2-3
D gene: .

CDR3 protein: CASSGGERHSRQHF
V gene: TRBV7-8
J gene: TRBJ1-5
D gene: .

CDR3 protein: CASSDGTGGLETQYF
V gene: TRBV5-1
J gene: TRBJ2-5
D gene: TRBD1

CDR3 protein: CASLTRREGTGELFF
V gene: TRBV19
J gene: TRBJ2-2
D gene: .

CDR3 protein: CASSEVGHTYEQYF
V gene: TRBV9
J gene: TRBJ2-7
D gene: .

CDR3 protein: CASSLMTGRNQPQHF
V gene: TRBV28
J gene: TRBJ1-5
D gene: TRBD1

CDR3 protein: CASSLVRHEQFF
V gene: TRBV7-2
J gene: TRBJ2-1
D gene: .

CDR3 protein: CASSVEAGANTGELFF
V gene: TRBV9
J gene: TRBJ2-2
D gene: TRBD2

CDR3 protein: CASSYGQGGRNTIYF
V gene: TRBV6-5
J gene: TRBJ1-3
D gene: TRBD1

CDR3 protein: CASMRTGDGYTF
V gene: TRBV7-9
J gene: TRBJ1-2
D gene: TRBD1

CDR3 protein: CASSPPGVASVQETQYF
V gene: TRBV18
J gene: TRBJ2-5
D gene: .

CDR3 protein: CATLWGGEDTQYF
V gene: TRBV10-3
J gene: TRBJ2-3
D gene: TRBD2

CDR3 protein: CASSTTGTAYEQYF
V gene: TRBV5-5
J gene: TRBJ2-7
D gene: TRBD1

CDR3 protein: CASSIQGVMETQYF
V gene: TRBV18
J gene: TRBJ2-5
D gene: .

CDR3 protein: CASRPTETGANTIYF
V gene: TRBV6-5
J gene: TRBJ1-3
D gene: .

CDR3 protein: CASRQDRAFETQYF
V gene: TRBV6-1
J gene: TRBJ2-5
D gene: TRBD1

CDR3 protein: CASSITRRNTEAFF
V gene: TRBV19
J gene: TRBJ1-1
D gene: .

CDR3 protein: CASSARQGMGNTIYF
V gene: TRBV9
J gene: TRBJ1-3
D gene: TRBD1

CDR3 protein: CATTVGQGRNAIYF
V gene: TRBV19
J gene: TRBJ1-3
D gene: TRBD1

CDR3 protein: CASSLKTGNYGYTF
V gene: TRBV4-1
J gene: TRBJ1-2
D gene: .

CDR3 protein: CASSYLTSGAETQYF
V gene: TRBV6-6
J gene: TRBJ2-5
D gene: TRBD2

CDR3 protein: CATRLAGDTGELFF
V gene: TRBV5-5
J gene: TRBJ2-2
D gene: TRBD2

CDR3 protein: CASSLGARTDTQYF
V gene: TRBV5-1
J gene: TRBJ2-3
D gene: .

CDR3 protein: CASRPAGANVLTF
V gene: TRBV6-1
J gene: TRBJ2-6
D gene: .